This T cell receptor (beta chain) is drawn from a study of blood T cell repertoires in COVID-19. Some clones are missing from TCRdb's copy, which holds only in-frame ones; the method was immunoSEQ multiplex PCR. The repertoire holds about 160,000 clones, with around 85% as singletons. The germline V gene encodes CDR1 SGHRS and CDR2 YFSETQ. The CDR3 loop spans 15 amino acids. V shed 4 bases and J 5 bases; nucleotides not matched to a gene: 6. This clone was counted a few times. Material for sequencing was peripheral blood. The TCR comes from a human donor with acute or convalescent COVID-19. The donor label of this sample is uncertain. V gene TRBV5-1 combines with J gene TRBJ2-1, with 10 bases identical to TRBD2. CDR3 region: CASSQNSGGNNEQFF. The CDR3 nucleotides read TGCGCCAGCAGCCAAAATAGCGGGGGGAACAATGAGCAGTTCTTC.